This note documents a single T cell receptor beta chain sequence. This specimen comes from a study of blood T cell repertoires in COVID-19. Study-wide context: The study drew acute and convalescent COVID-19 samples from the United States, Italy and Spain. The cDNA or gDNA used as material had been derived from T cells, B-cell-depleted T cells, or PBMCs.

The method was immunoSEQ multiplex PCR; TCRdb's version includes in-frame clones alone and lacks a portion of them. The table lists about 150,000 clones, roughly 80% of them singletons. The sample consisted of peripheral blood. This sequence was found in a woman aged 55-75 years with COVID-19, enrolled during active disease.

In DNA form, the CDR3 reads TGTGCCTGCGGGACTAGAGAGACTTCAGATACGCAGTATTTT. As protein: CACGTRETSDTQYF. V gene TRBV6-5 combines with J gene TRBJ2-3; 8 bases map to TRBD2. The CDR3 is made up of 14 amino acids. V lost 11 bases to trimming and J lost 4 bases; unmatched junction nucleotides: 11. Germline V gives CDR1 MNHEY, CDR2 SVGAGI.